The clone carrying this T cell receptor (beta chain) was observed a handful of times. This entry belongs to a study of OX40 agonist ivuxolimab in advanced cancers. The wider study: Each patient was given ivuxolimab into a vein every 2 weeks, at 0.01 to 10 mg/kg.

Assay: immunoSEQ multiplex PCR; the TCRdb copy retains only in-frame clones and omits some. The repertoire includes about 50,000 clones, roughly three quarters of them detected once, and under 4% sits in the top ten. The TCR was taken from an adult with an advanced solid tumor such as melanoma, head and neck, liver or kidney cancer. Sequenced here: CD4+ or CD8+ T cells sorted from blood, sampled in a trial of the OX40 agonist ivuxolimab.

This chain's CDR3 is CSGREHMNTEAFF. DNA of the CDR3: TGCAGCGGGCGAGAGCACATGAACACTGAAGCTTTCTTT. The gene calls are TRBV29-1 and TRBJ1-1; D remains ambiguous. The CDR3 runs to 13 residues. Germline CDR1 and CDR2: SQVTM and ANQGSEA. V lost 7 bases to trimming and J lost 0 bases, with 12 bases between them.